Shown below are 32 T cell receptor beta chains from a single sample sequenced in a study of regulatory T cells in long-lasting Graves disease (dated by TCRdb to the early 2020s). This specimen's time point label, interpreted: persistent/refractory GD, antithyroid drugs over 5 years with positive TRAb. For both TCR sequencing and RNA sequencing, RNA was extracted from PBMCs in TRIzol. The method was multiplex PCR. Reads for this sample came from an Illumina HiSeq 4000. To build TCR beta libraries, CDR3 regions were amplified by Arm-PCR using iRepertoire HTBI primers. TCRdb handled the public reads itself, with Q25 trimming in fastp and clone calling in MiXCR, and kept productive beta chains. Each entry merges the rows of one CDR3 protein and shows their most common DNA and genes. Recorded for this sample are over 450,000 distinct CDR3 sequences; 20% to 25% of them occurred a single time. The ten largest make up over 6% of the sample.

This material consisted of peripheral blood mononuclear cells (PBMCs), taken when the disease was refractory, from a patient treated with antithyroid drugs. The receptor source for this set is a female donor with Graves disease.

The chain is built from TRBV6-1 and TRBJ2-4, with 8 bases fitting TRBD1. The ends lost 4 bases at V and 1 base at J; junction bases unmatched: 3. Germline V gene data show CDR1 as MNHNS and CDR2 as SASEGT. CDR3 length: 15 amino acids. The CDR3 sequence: CASSGQGKAKNIQYF. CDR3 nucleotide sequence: TGTGCCAGCAGTGGACAGGGGAAGGCCAAAAACATTCAGTACTTC.

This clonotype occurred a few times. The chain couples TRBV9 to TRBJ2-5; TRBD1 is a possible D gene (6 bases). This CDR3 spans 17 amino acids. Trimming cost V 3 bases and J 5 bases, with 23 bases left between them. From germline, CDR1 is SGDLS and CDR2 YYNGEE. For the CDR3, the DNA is TGTGCCAGCAGCGGTTCCTTCTTTACAGGGCGAGGGGAGACCCAGTACTTC. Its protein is CASSGSFFTGRGETQYF.

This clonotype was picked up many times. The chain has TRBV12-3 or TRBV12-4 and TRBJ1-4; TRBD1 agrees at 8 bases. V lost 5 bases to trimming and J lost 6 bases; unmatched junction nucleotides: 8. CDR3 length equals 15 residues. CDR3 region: CASSTSQGGDEKLFF. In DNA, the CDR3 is TGTGCCAGCAGTACATCACAGGGGGGGGATGAAAAACTGTTTTTT.

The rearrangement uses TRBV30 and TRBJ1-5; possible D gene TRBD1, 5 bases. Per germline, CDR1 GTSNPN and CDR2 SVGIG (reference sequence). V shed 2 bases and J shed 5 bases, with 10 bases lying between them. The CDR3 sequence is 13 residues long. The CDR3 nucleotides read TGTGCCTGGAGTAGTCAGGGCCATCAGCCCCAGCATTTT. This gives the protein CAWSSQGHQPQHF.

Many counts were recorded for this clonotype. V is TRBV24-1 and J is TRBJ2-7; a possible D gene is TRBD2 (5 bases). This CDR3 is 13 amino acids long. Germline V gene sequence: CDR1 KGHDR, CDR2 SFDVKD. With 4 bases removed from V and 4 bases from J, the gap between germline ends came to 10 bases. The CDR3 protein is CATSDPGLYEQYF. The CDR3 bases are TGTGCCACCAGTGACCCCGGACTTTACGAGCAGTACTTC.

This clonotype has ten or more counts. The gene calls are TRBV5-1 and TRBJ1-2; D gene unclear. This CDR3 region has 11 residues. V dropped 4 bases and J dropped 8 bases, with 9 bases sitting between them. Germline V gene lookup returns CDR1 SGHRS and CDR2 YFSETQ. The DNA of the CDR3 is TGCGCCAGCAGCAAACCCCGCGGCTACACCTTC. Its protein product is CASSKPRGYTF.

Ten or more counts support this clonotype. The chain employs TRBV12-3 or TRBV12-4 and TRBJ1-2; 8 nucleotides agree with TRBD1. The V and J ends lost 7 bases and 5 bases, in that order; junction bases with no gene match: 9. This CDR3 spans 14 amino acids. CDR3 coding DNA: TGTGCCAGCACCCGGGACAGGTGGTATTATGGCTACACCTTC. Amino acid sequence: CASTRDRWYYGYTF.

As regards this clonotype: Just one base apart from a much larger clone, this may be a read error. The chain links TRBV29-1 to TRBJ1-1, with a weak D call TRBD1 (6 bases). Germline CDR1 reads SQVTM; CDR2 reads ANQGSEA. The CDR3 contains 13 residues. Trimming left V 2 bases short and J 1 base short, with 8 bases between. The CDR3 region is CSVELQGNTEAFF. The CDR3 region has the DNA TGCAGCGTTGAACTACAGGGGAACACTGAAGCTTTCTTT.

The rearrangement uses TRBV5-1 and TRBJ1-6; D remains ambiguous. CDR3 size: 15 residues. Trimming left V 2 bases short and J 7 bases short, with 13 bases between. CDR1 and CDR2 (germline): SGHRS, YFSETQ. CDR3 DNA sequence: TGCGCCAGCAGCTTACAGTCATCGACAAATTCACCCCTCCACTTT. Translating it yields CASSLQSSTNSPLHF.

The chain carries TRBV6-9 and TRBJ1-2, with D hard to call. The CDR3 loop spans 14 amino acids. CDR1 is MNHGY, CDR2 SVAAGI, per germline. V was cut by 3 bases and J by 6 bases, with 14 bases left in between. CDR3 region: CASSYGFPAHGYTF. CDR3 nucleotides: TGTGCCAGCAGTTACGGGTTCCCAGCTCATGGCTACACCTTC.

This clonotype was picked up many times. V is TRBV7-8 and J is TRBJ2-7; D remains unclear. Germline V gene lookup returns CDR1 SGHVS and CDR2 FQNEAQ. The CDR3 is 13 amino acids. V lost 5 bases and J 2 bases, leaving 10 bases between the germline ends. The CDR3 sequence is CASSQSWPYEQYF. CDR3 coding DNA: TGTGCCAGCAGCCAGTCGTGGCCCTACGAGCAGTACTTC.

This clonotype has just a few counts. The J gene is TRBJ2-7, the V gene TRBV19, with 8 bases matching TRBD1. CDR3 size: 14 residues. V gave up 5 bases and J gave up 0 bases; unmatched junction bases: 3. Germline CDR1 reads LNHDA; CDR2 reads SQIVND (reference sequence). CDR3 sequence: CASSRDRISYEQYF. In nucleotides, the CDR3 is TGTGCCAGTAGTCGGGACAGGATCTCCTACGAGCAGTACTTC.

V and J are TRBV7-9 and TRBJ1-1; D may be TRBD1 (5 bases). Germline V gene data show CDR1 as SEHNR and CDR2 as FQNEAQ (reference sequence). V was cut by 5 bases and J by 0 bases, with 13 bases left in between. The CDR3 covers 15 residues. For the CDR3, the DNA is TGTGCCAGCAGCCCCACCGACAGCTTGAACACTGAAGCTTTCTTT. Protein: CASSPTDSLNTEAFF.

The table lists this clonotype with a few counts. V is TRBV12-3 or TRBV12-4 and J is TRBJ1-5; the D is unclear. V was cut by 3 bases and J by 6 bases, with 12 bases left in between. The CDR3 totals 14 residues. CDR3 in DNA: TGTGCCAGCAGTTTCTCGGCTCTTAGTCAGCCCCAGCATTTT. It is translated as CASSFSALSQPQHF.

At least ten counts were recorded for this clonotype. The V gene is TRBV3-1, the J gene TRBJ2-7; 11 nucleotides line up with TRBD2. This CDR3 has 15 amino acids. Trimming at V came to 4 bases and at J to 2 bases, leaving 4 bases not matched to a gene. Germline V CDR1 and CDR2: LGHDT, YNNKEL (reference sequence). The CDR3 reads CASSLHSGRAYEQYF. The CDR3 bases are TGTGCCAGCAGCCTTCATAGCGGGAGGGCCTACGAGCAGTACTTC.

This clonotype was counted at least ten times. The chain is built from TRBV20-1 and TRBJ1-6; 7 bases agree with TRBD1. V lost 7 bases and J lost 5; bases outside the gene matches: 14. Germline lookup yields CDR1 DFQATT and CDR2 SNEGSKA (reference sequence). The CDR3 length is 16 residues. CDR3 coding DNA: TGCAGTGAACCGACAGGGACCCCTAAGGATAATTCACCCCTCCACTTT. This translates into CSEPTGTPKDNSPLHF.

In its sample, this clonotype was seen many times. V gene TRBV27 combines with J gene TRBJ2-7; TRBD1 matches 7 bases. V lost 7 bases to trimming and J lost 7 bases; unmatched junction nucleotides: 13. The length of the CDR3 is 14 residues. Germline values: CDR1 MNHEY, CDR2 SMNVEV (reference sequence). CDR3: CASMIGGSRGEQYF. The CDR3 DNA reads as TGTGCCAGCATGATAGGGGGCTCAAGGGGGGAGCAGTACTTC.

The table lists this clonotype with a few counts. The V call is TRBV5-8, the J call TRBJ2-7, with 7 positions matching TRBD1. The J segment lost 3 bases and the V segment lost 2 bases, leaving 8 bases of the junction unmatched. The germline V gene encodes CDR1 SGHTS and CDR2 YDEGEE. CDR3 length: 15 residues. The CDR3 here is CASSFATGASYEQYF. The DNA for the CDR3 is TGTGCCAGCAGCTTCGCTACAGGGGCCAGCTACGAGCAGTACTTC.

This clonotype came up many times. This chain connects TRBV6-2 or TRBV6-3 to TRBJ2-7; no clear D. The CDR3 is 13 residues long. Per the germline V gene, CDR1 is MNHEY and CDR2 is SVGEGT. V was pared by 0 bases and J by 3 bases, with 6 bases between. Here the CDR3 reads CASSYSGSYEQYF. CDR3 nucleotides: TGTGCCAGCAGTTACTCGGGAAGCTACGAGCAGTACTTC.

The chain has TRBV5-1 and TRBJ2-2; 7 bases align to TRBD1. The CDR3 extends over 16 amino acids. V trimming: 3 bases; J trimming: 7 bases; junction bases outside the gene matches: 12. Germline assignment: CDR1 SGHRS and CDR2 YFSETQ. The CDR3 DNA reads TGCGCCAGCAGCTCGAACTGGGGACAGTACATCGGGGAGCTGTTTTTT. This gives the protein CASSSNWGQYIGELFF.

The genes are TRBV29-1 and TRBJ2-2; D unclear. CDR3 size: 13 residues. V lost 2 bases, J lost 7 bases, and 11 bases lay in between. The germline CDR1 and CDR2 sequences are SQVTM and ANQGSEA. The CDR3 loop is CSVEKRDFGELFF. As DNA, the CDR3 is TGCAGCGTTGAAAAGAGAGATTTCGGGGAGCTGTTTTTT.

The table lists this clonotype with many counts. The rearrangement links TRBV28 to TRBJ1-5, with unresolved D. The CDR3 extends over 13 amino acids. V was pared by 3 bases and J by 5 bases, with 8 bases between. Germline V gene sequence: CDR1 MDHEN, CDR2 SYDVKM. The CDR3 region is CASSFPYHQPQHF. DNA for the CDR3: TGTGCCAGCAGTTTTCCTTACCATCAGCCCCAGCATTTT.

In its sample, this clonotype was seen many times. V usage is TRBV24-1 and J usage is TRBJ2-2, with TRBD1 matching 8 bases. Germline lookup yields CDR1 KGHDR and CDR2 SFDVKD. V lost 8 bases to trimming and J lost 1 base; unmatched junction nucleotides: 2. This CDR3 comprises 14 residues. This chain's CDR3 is CATTGGLNTGELFF. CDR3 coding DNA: TGTGCCACCACAGGGGGCTTGAACACCGGGGAGCTGTTTTTT.

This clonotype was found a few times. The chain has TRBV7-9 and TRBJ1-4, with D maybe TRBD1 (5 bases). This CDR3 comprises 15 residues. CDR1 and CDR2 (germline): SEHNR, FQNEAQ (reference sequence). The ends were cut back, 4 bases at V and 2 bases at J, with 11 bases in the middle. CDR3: CASSSPRGTNEKLFF. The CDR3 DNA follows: TGTGCCAGCAGCTCCCCACGGGGGACTAATGAAAAACTGTTTTTT.

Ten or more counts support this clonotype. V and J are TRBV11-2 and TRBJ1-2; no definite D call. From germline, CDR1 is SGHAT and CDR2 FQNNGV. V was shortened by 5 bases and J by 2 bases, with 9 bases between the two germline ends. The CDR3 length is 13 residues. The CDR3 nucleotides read TGTGCCAGCAGCCTCATGGGAAACTATGGCTACACCTTC. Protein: CASSLMGNYGYTF.

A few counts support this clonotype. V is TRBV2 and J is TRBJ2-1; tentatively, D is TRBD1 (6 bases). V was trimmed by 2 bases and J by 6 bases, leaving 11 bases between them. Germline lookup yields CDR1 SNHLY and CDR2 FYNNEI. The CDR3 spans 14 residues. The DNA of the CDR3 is TGTGCCAGCAGTGAAACAGGGAGCGTCAATGAGCAGTTCTTC. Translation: CASSETGSVNEQFF.

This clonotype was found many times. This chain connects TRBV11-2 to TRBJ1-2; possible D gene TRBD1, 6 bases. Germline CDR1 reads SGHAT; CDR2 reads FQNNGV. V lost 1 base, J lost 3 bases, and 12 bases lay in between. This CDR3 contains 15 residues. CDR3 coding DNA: TGTGCCAGCAGCTTAGGGGTAGGGGGAGACTATGGCTACACCTTC. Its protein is CASSLGVGGDYGYTF.

The CDR3 DNA follows: TGCGCCAGCTACGATTTAGCGGGACTTTACAATGAGCAGTTCTTC. Translating gives CASYDLAGLYNEQFF. The chain has TRBV5-1 and TRBJ2-1, with TRBD2 identical over 8 bases. Germline values: CDR1 SGHRS, CDR2 YFSETQ. With V trimmed by 7 bases and J by 4 bases, 10 bases remained unmatched. The CDR3 length is 15 residues.

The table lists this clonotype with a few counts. CDR3 nucleotide sequence: TGTGCCAGCTACGGCAACCTCGGCATCTCTGGAAACACCATATATTTT. Translated: CASYGNLGISGNTIYF. The chain carries TRBV28 and TRBJ1-3; D is unresolved. The CDR3 contains 16 residues. CDR1 and CDR2 (germline): MDHEN, SYDVKM. The V end lost 8 bases, the J end lost 0 bases, and 17 bases lay between the germline ends.

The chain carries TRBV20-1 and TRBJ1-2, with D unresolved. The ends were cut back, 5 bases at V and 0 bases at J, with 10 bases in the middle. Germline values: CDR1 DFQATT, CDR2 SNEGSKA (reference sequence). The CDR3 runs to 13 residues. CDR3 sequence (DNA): TGCAGTGCTTGGGGAGCTTCTAACTATGGCTACACCTTC. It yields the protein CSAWGASNYGYTF.

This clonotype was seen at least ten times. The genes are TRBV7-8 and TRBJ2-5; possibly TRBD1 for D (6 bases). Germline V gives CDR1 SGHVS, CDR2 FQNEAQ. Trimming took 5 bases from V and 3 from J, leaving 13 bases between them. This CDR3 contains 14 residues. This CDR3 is CASSNRDTEETQYF. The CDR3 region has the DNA TGTGCCAGCAGCAACCGGGACACTGAAGAGACCCAGTACTTC. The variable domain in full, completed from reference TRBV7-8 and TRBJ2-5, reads GAGVSQSPRYKVAKRGQDVALRCDPISGHVSLFWYQQALGQGPEFLTYFQNEAQLDKSGLPSDRFFAERPEGSVSTLKIQRTQQEDSAVYLCASSNRDTEETQYFGPGTRLLVL.

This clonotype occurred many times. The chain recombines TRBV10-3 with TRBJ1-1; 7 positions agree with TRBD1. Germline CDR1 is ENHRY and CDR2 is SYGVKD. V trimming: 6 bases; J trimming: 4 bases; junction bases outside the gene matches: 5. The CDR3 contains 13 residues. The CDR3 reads CAISPTGSTEAFF. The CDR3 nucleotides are TGTGCCATCAGCCCGACAGGGAGCACTGAAGCTTTCTTT.